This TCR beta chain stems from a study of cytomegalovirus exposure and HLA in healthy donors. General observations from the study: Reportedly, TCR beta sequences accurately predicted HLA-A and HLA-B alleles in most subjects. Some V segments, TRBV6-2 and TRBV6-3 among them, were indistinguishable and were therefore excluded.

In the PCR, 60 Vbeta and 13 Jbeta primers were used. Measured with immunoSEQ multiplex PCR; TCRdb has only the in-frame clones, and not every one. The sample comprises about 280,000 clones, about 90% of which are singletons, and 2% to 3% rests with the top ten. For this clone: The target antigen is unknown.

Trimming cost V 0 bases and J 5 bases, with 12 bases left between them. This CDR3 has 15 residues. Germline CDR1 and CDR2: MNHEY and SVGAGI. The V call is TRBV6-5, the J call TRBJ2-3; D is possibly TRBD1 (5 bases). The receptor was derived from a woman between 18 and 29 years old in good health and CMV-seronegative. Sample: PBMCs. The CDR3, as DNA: TGTGCCAGCAGTTACTCGGGGCCGACCCTAGATACGCAGTATTTT. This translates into CASSYSGPTLDTQYF.